This is a list of T cell receptor beta chains from one sample in a study of cytomegalovirus exposure and HLA in healthy donors. Produced via immunoSEQ multiplex PCR; TCRdb's table is partial and in-frame only. The table has tens of thousands of clones, roughly 80% seen once. The sample comprised PBMCs. These receptors were collected from a woman under 30 in good health and CMV-seropositive. Both conserved end residues are part of each CDR3. D genes are given only for firm matches. Clone size appears in some rows only: once, few, many, or a class for an expanded clone.

16	once	TRBD1	TRBJ1-2	TRBV2	TGTGCCAGCCAGGGTGGAGTAGGACAGGGAGTAGGTGGCTACACCTTC	CASQGGVGQGVGGYTF
17	once	TRBD2	TRBJ2-7	TRBV7-9	TGTTCCAGCAGCCTAGGGTCGGCTAGCGGGTCACCCTACGAGCAGTACTTC	CSSSLGSASGSPYEQYF
18	-	-	TRBJ2-3	TRBV7-6	TGTGCCAGCAGCTTAGTAACAGGGCCTTACTCTAGCACAGATACGCAGTATTTT	CASSLVTGPYSSTDTQYF
15	-	TRBD1	TRBJ1-1	TRBV7-9	TGTGCCAGCAGCGCCGTACAGGGGGCAGGAACTGAAGCTTTCTTT	CASSAVQGAGTEAFF
18	-	TRBD2	TRBJ2-1	TRBV10-3	TGTGCCATCAGTGAGTCCTTCGGGACTAGCGGGTCCGGGAATGAGCAGTTCTTC	CAISESFGTSGSGNEQFF
11	-	-	TRBJ1-3	TRBV7-3	TGTGCCAGCAGCGGGGGGGGGACCATATATTTT	CASSGGGTIYF
15	-	-	TRBJ2-1	TRBV28	TGTGCCAGCAGCCTACCATACGCCGAAACAGGGGAGCAGTTCTTC	CASSLPYAETGEQFF
15	-	TRBD2	TRBJ2-7	TRBV19	TGTGCCAGTAGTATGGGTCTAGCGGGGTCCTACGAGCAGTACTTC	CASSMGLAGSYEQYF
15	few	-	TRBJ2-3	TRBV15	TGTGCCACCAGCAGAGGAGGTACTAGCACAGATACGCAGTATTTT	CATSRGGTSTDTQYF
17	-	TRBD2	TRBJ2-1	TRBV5-6	TGTGCCAGCAGCTTGGCCTGGGGCGGGAGGACCTACAATGAGCAGTTCTTC	CASSLAWGGRTYNEQFF
13	-	-	TRBJ1-2	TRBV10-3	TGTGCCATCAGAGGAGCAGGGCACTATGGCTACACCTTC	CAIRGAGHYGYTF
14	-	TRBD1	TRBJ2-1	TRBV7-2	TGTGCCAGCAGCGGCCGGGACAGAAACAATGAGCAGTTCTTC	CASSGRDRNNEQFF
13	-	-	TRBJ2-7	TRBV27	TGTGCCAGCAGTCCCGAAGCGTTCTACGAGCAGTACTTC	CASSPEAFYEQYF
14	-	-	TRBJ2-5	TRBV19	TGTGCCAGTAGTACACTGAGGAACCAAGAGACCCAGTACTTC	CASSTLRNQETQYF
13	-	-	TRBJ1-4	TRBV30	TGTGCCTGGGATACCGGGAATAATGAAAAACTGTTTTTT	CAWDTGNNEKLFF
14	-	-	TRBJ1-2	TRBV6-5	TGTGCCAGCACTCCAACAGGCACCTTCTATGGCTACACCTTC	CASTPTGTFYGYTF
12	once	-	TRBJ1-2	TRBV29-1	TGCAGCGTTGAGACAGGCGCCCAGGGCTACACCTTC	CSVETGAQGYTF
15	-	TRBD1	TRBJ2-1	TRBV11-1	TGTGCCAGCAGCTTACAGTTGACAGGGAACAATGAGCAGTTCTTC	CASSLQLTGNNEQFF
16	once	TRBD1	TRBJ1-3	TRBV7-2	TGTGCCAGCAGCCGAAAAACAGGGGGCCCTGGAAACACCATATATTTT	CASSRKTGGPGNTIYF
16	-	TRBD2	TRBJ2-5	TRBV9	TGTGCCAGCAGCCCGTGGAGCGGGGGGCCCCAAGAGACCCAGTACTTC	CASSPWSGGPQETQYF
15	once	TRBD1	TRBJ2-7	TRBV19	TGTGCCAGTAGTTTTGGGACAGGGGGCCTATACGAGCAGTACTTC	CASSFGTGGLYEQYF
15	once	TRBD2	TRBJ2-1	TRBV9	TGTGCCAGCAGCGCCCCGTCATCTAGCGGGAGGGCTATGGTCTTC	CASSAPSSSGRAMVF
13	few	TRBD1	TRBJ2-3	TRBV7-2	TGTGCCAGCAGCCAGACAGGGGCAGATACGCAGTATTTT	CASSQTGADTQYF
16	-	TRBD1	TRBJ2-6	TRBV19	TGTGCCAGTAGTATCGGACAGGCCTCTGGGGCCAACGTCCTGACTTTC	CASSIGQASGANVLTF
14	-	TRBD1	TRBJ2-2	TRBV18	TGTGCCAGCGCCTGGGACAGGCAAACCGGGGAGCTGTTTTTT	CASAWDRQTGELFF
16	-	-	TRBJ1-1	TRBV21-1	TGTGCCAGCAGCAAAGCGCTTTCCGGGCAGGGCACTGAAGCTTTCTTT	CASSKALSGQGTEAFF
12	few	-	TRBJ2-2	TRBV5-1	TGCGCCAGCAGCCCGGGTAGCGGGGAGCTGTTTTTT	CASSPGSGELFF
14	-	-	TRBJ2-1	TRBV18	TGTGCCAGCTCACCCGCAGGACAGCACAATGAGCAGTTCTTC	CASSPAGQHNEQFF
22	-	TRBD2	TRBJ2-3	TRBV28	TGTGCCAGCAGTTCATACATACGGACTAGCGGGGGCAACCGCTTACGCACAGATACGCAGTATTTT	CASSSYIRTSGGNRLRTDTQYF
14	-	-	TRBJ1-6	TRBV30	TGTGCCTGGACGGCGGGGTTCGGTGGTTCACCCCTCCACTTT	CAWTAGFGGSPLHF
15	-	-	TRBJ2-7	TRBV19	TGTGCCAGTAGTATAGTCCAGGGGAGCTCCTACGAGCAGTACTTC	CASSIVQGSSYEQYF
13	-	-	TRBJ2-7	TRBV27	TGTGCCAGCAGTCTCTATCCTATGGTCGAGCAGTACTTC	CASSLYPMVEQYF
15	-	-	TRBJ1-5	TRBV2	TGTGCCAGCAGTGATATCGGGACTTTCAATCAGCCCCAGCATTTT	CASSDIGTFNQPQHF
16	-	TRBD1	TRBJ2-2	TRBV5-1	TGCGCCAGCAGCTTAGATGGTTCTGGCAGGGGGCTGAAGCTGTTTTTT	CASSLDGSGRGLKLFF
16	once	TRBD1	TRBJ1-2	TRBV13	TGTGCCAGCAGCTTAGACCCGACAGGGGGCGAGGAGGGCTACACCTTC	CASSLDPTGGEEGYTF
15	once	TRBD1	TRBJ2-2	TRBV11-2	TGTGCCAGCAGCGAAACACAGGGGGCTGGCGGGGAGCTGTTTTTT	CASSETQGAGGELFF
14	-	-	TRBJ1-5	TRBV5-6	TGTGCCAGCAGCCTGCGGGGGGCCGGCCAGCCCCAGCATTTT	CASSLRGAGQPQHF
12	-	-	TRBJ2-7	TRBV2	TGTGCCAGCAGTGACACCTACTACGAGCAGTACTTC	CASSDTYYEQYF
16	-	TRBD2	TRBJ2-1	TRBV5-5	TGTGCCAGCAGTTTGGAAGAACTAGCGTCCCACAATGAGCAGTTCTTC	CASSLEELASHNEQFF
14	once	TRBD1	TRBJ2-5	TRBV7-9	TGTGCCAGCAGCGGGGGAACAGGGGAAGAGACCCAGTACTTC	CASSGGTGEETQYF
15	-	-	TRBJ2-7	TRBV7-8	TGTGCCAGCAGCTTAGGAGGGGGGGGGAGCTACGAGCAGTACTTC	CASSLGGGGSYEQYF
13	-	-	TRBJ2-7	TRBV4-2	TGTGCCAGCAGCCCCGCGCGGTACTACGAGCAGTACTTC	CASSPARYYEQYF
20	-	TRBD1	TRBJ2-3	TRBV9	TGTGCCAGCAGCTTTCGGACAGGGGGTCTCGGGGCAAGTAGCACAGATACGCAGTATTTT	CASSFRTGGLGASSTDTQYF
16	-	-	TRBJ1-2	TRBV15	TGTGCCACCAGCAGAGATACGGTTGTCCCTAACTATGGCTACACCTTC	CATSRDTVVPNYGYTF
18	few	TRBD2	TRBJ2-7	TRBV30	TGTGCCTGGGCCAATTGGGACTCGACTAGCGGGAGCTCCTACGAGCAGTACTTC	CAWANWDSTSGSSYEQYF
14	-	TRBD1	TRBJ2-7	TRBV15	TGTGCCACCAGCAGCCCGGGACAGCCAAACGAGCAGTACTTC	CATSSPGQPNEQYF
17	-	TRBD2	TRBJ2-2	TRBV18	TGTGCCAGCTCACCACGGTTACTAGCGGAGAACACCGGGGAGCTGTTTTTT	CASSPRLLAENTGELFF
14	-	TRBD1	TRBJ1-6	TRBV25-1	TGTGCCAGTGAGGACAGGGGGGAAGTTTCACCCCTCCACTTT	CASEDRGEVSPLHF
13	once	-	TRBJ2-7	TRBV5-1	TGCGCCAGCAGCTTGGGGGAGGCTTACGAGCAGTACTTC	CASSLGEAYEQYF
15	-	TRBD2	TRBJ2-5	TRBV11-3	TGTGCCAGCAGCCGGGGGCGGGAGGCCCAAGAGACCCAGTACTTC	CASSRGREAQETQYF